The 4 T cell receptor beta chains presented below share a single source sample, sequenced in a study of T cell repertoires in ileal Crohn's disease. Clones were sequenced by immunoSEQ multiplex PCR, and TCRdb holds only the in-frame ones, with some missing. The table has 30,000 or so clones, about three quarters seen once. Sequencing was done on a sample of ileal tissue. The receptors come from an adult with Crohn's disease.

This clone was seen once. The chain links TRBV25-1 to TRBJ2-6; D is perhaps TRBD2 (5 bases). This CDR3 contains 17 residues. Trimming cost V 0 bases and J 1 base, with 10 bases left between them. Germline values: CDR1 MGHDK, CDR2 SYGVNS. The CDR3 loop is CASSEYGEGSGANVLTF. The CDR3 bases are TGTGCCAGCAGTGAATATGGCGAGGGATCTGGGGCCAACGTCCTGACTTTC.

This clone was observed a few times. The V and J genes are TRBV5-1 and TRBJ1-1; possible D gene TRBD1, 5 bases. This CDR3 region has 15 residues. Germline values: CDR1 SGHRS, CDR2 YFSETQ. Trimming pared 4 bases from V and 7 bases from J, leaving 20 bases between. CDR3 in DNA: TGCGCCAGCAGCGAGGACTCCGGGACTCGACGTGAAGCTTTCTTT. Translated, it gives CASSEDSGTRREAFF.

The chain couples TRBV7-2 to TRBJ2-5; weak D call: TRBD1 (5 bases). The CDR3 sequence is 13 residues long. CDR1 is SGHTA and CDR2 is FQGNSA in the germline V gene. V lost 5 bases, J lost 4 bases, and 11 bases lay in between. The CDR3 DNA reads as TGTGCCAGCAGCCTGAATCAGGGAGAGACCCAGTACTTC. Protein sequence: CASSLNQGETQYF.

This chain uses TRBV11-2 with TRBJ1-2, with unresolved D. V gave up 0 bases and J gave up 5 bases, with 13 bases separating them. CDR3 length: 15 residues. The germline V gene encodes CDR1 SGHAT and CDR2 FQNNGV. CDR3 in amino acids: CASSLDGEVGYGYTF. DNA of the CDR3: TGTGCCAGCAGCTTAGATGGGGAGGTGGGGTATGGCTACACCTTC.